One T cell receptor (beta chain) is described in this entry. The data derive from a study of blood T cell repertoires in COVID-19. Turning to the study itself: The origin of the acute and convalescent COVID-19 samples was the United States, Italy and Spain. T cells, B-cell-depleted T cells, or PBMCs provided the cDNA or gDNA that served as material.

Trimming stripped 7 bases from V and 0 bases from J, with 13 bases between. The CDR3 is 15 residues long. Germline V gives CDR1 WSHSY, CDR2 SAAADI. Only in-frame clones appear in the TCRdb table, and some are missing; sequencing was by immunoSEQ multiplex PCR. The table lists around 140,000 clones, 87% of them singletons, with around 0.91% in the top ten. This clonotype was obtained from a woman aged 45-65 years with acute or convalescent COVID-19. The sample comprised peripheral blood. The chain couples TRBV10-2 to TRBJ1-3, with D tentatively TRBD1 (6 bases). This CDR3 reads CASTGTLLSGNTIYF. In DNA, the CDR3 is TGCGCCAGCACCGGGACACTACTCTCTGGAAACACCATATATTTT.